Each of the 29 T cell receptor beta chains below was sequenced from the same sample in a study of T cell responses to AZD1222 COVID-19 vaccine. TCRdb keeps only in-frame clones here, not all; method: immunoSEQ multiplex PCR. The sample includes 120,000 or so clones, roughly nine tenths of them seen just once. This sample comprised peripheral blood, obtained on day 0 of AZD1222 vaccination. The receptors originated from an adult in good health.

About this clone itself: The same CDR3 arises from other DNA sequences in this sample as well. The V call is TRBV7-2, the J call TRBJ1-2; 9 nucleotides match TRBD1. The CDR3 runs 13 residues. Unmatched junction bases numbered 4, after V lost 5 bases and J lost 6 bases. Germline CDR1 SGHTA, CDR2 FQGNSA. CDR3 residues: CASSARDRDGYTF. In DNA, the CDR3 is TGTGCCAGCAGCGCTCGGGACAGGGATGGCTACACCTTC.

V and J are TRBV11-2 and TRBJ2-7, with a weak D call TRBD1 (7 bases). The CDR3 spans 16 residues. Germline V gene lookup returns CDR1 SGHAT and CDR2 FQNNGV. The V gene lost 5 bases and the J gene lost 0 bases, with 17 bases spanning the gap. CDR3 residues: CASSPRRGRSSYEQYF. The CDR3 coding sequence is TGTGCCAGCAGCCCCCGCAGGGGGAGGAGCTCCTACGAGCAGTACTTC.

CDR3 loop: CSSRAGGNEQYF. The CDR3 nucleotides read TGCAGCTCACGAGCCGGGGGGAACGAGCAGTACTTC. V gene TRBV29-1 combines with J gene TRBJ2-7; 7 positions agree with TRBD2. Germline-derived CDR1 and CDR2 are SQVTM and ANQGSEA. This CDR3 contains 12 residues. After removal of 8 bases from V and 5 bases from J, the junction contained 9 bases not matched to a gene.

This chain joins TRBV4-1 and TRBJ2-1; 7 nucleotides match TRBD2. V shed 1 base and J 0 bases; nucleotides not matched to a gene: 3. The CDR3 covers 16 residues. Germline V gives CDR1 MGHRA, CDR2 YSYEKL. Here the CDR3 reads CASSQGREPSYNEQFF. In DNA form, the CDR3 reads TGCGCCAGCAGCCAAGGGCGGGAGCCCTCCTACAATGAGCAGTTCTTC.

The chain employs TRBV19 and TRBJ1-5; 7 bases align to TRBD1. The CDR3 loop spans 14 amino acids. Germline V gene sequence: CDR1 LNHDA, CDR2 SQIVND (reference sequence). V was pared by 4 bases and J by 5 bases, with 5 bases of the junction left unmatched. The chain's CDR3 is CASSRAGGDQPQHF. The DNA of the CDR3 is TGTGCCAGTAGTAGGGCAGGGGGTGATCAGCCCCAGCATTTT.

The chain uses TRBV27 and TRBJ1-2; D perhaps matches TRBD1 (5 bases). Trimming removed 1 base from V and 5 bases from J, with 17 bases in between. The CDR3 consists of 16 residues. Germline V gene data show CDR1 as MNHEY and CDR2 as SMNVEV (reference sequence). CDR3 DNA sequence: TGTGCCAGCAGTTTATTTACCGGGACGGCTCTTTATGGCTACACCTTC. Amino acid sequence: CASSLFTGTALYGYTF.

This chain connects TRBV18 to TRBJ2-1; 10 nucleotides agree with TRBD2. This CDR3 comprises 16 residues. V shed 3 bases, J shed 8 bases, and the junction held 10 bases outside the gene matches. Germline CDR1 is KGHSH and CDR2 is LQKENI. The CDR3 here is CASSPFMSGRDDEQFF. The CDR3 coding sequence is TGTGCCAGCTCACCTTTCATGAGCGGGAGGGACGATGAGCAGTTCTTC.

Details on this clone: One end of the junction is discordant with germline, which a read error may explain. The CDR3 protein is CASSPIRSGRWDF. The CDR3 DNA reads TGTGCCAGCAGCCCCATCCGGTCGGGTCGGTGGGACTTC. This sequence joins TRBV7-2 and TRBJ2-5, with no clear D. Germline V gene data show CDR1 as SGHTA and CDR2 as FQGNSA. CDR3 length: 13 residues.

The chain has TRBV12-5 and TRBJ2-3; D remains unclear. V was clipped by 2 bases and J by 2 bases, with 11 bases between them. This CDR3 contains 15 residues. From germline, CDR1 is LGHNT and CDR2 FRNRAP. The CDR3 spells CASGLSGEITDTQYF. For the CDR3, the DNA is TGTGCTAGTGGTTTGTCCGGCGAGATCACAGATACGCAGTATTTT.

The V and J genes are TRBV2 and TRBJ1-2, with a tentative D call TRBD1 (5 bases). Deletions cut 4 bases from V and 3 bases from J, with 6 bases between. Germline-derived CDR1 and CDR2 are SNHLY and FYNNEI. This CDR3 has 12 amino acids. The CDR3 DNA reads TGTGCCAGCAGTGGGGGACACTATGGCTACACCTTC. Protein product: CASSGGHYGYTF.

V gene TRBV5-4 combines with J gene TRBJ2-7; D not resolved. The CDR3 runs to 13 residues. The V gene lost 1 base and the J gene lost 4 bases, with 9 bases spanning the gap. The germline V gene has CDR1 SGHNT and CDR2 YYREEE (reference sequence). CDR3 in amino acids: CASSLTGPYEQYF. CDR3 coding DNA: TGTGCCAGCAGCTTGACCGGACCTTACGAGCAGTACTTC.

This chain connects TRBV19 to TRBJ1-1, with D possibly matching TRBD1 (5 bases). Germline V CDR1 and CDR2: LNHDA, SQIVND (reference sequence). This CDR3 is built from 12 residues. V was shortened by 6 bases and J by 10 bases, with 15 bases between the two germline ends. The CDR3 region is CASRHQGLGAFF. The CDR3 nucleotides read TGTGCCAGTAGGCACCAGGGCTTGGGAGCTTTCTTT.

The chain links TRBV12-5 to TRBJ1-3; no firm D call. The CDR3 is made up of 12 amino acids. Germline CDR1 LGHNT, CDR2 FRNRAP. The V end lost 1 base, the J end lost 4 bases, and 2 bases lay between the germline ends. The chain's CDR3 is CASGLEGNTIYF. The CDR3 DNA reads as TGTGCTAGTGGTTTGGAAGGAAACACCATATATTTT.

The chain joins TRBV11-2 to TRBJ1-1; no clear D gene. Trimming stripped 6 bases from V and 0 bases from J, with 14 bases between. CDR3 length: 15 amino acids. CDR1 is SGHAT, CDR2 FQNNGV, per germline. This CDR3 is CASSWDAGVNTEAFF. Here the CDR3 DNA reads TGTGCCAGCAGTTGGGATGCGGGAGTGAACACTGAAGCTTTCTTT.

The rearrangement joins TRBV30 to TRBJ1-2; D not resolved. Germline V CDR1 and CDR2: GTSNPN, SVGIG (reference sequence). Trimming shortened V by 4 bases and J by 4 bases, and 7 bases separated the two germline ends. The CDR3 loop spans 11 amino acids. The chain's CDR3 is CAWTPLYGYTF. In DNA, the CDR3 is TGTGCCTGGACTCCCCTCTATGGCTACACCTTC.

The CDR3 region is CASSQTRTGELFF. The DNA for the CDR3 is TGTGCCAGCAGCCAGACGCGGACCGGGGAGCTGTTTTTT. This chain connects TRBV7-3 to TRBJ2-2; D gene ambiguous. The CDR3 spans 13 residues. Trimming took off 5 bases at V and 5 bases at J, with 9 bases between the two ends. Germline V CDR1 and CDR2: SGHTA, FQGTGA.

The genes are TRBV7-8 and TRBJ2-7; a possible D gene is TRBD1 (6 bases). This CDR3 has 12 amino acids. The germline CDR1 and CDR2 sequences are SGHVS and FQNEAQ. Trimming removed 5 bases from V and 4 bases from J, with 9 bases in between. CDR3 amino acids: CASSKDSYEQYF. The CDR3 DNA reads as TGTGCCAGCAGCAAGGACAGTTACGAGCAGTACTTC.

The CDR3 sequence: CASSLNRRGKNTEAFF. DNA of the CDR3: TGTGCCAGCAGCTTAAACCGACGGGGGAAGAACACTGAAGCTTTCTTT. J is TRBJ1-1 and V is TRBV7-3; D is possibly TRBD1 (5 bases). The ends were cut back, 1 base at V and 1 base at J, with 13 bases in the middle. Germline-derived CDR1 and CDR2 are SGHTA and FQGTGA. This CDR3 contains 16 residues.

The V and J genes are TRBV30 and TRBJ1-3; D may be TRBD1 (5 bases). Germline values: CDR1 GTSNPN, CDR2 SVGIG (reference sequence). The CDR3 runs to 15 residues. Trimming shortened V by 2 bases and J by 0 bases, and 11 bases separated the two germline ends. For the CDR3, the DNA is TGTGCCTGGAGTCCCCCGGGGGGCTCTGGAAACACCATATATTTT. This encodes CAWSPPGGSGNTIYF.

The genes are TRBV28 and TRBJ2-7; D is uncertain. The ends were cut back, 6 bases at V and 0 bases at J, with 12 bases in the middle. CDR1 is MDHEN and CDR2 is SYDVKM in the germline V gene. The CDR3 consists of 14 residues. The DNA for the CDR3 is TGTGCCAGCAGGCGAGAAGATGGCTCCTACGAGCAGTACTTC. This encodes CASRREDGSYEQYF.

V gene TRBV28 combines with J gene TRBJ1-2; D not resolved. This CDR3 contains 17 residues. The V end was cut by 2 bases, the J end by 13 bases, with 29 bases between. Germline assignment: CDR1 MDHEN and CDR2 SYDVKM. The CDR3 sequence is CASSLTTPPLRATRRTF. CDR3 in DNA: TGTGCCAGCAGTTTAACCACACCCCCCCTACGTGCGACAAGACGCACCTTC.

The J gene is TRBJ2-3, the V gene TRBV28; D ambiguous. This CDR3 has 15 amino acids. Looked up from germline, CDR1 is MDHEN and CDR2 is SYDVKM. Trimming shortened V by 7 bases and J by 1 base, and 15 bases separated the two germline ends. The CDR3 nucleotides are TGTGCCAGCAACAAGGATACCAGAGGCACAGATACGCAGTATTTT. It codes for CASNKDTRGTDTQYF.

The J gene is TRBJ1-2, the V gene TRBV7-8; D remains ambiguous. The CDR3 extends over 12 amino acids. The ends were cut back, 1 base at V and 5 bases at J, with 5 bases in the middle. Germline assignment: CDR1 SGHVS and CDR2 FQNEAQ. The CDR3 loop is CASSLEAYGYTF. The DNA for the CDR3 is TGTGCCAGCAGCTTAGAAGCGTATGGCTACACCTTC.

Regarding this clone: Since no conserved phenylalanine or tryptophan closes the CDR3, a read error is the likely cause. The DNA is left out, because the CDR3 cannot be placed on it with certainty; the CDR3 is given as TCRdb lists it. The CDR3 is CASSLGGRGPYL. This chain uses TRBV7-9 with TRBJ2-7; the table calls TRBD1, which could not be checked here. The CDR3 numbers 12 amino acids, ends counted. CDR1 and CDR2 from the germline V gene are SEHNR and FQNEAQ (reference sequence).

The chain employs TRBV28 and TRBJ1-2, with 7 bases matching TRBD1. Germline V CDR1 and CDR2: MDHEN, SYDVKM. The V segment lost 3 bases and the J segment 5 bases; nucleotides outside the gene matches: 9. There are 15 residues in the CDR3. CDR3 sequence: CASSLLDRAGYGYTF. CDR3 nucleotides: TGTGCCAGCAGTTTGCTAGACAGGGCGGGATATGGCTACACCTTC.

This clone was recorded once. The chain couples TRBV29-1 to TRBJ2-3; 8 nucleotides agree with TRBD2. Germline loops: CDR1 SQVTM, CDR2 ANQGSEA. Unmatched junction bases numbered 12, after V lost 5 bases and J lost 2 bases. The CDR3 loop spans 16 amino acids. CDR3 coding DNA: TGCAGCGTTTTTTGGGAGCGGGAGACCCACACAGATACGCAGTATTTT. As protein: CSVFWERETHTDTQYF.

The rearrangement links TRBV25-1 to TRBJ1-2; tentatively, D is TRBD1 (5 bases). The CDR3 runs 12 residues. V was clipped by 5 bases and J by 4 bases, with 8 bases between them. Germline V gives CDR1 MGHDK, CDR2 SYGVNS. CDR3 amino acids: CASSQGAYGYTF. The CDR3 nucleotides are TGTGCCAGCAGTCAAGGGGCCTATGGCTACACCTTC.

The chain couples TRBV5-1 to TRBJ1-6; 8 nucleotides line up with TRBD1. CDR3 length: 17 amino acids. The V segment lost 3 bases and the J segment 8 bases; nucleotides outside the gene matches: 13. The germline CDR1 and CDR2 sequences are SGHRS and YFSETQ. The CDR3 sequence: CASSYNAQGQGDSPLHF. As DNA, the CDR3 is TGCGCCAGCAGCTATAACGCACAAGGACAGGGCGATTCACCCCTCCACTTT.

The CDR3 coding sequence is TGCGCCAGCAGCTTGTTTACGACAGACTATGGCTACACCTTC. It yields the protein CASSLFTTDYGYTF. J is TRBJ1-2 and V is TRBV5-1, with D tentatively TRBD1 (5 bases). CDR1 and CDR2 from the germline V gene are SGHRS and YFSETQ. The CDR3 spans 14 residues. The germline V and J ends were trimmed by 1 base and 3 bases, with 10 bases remaining between them.